This TCR beta chain was recorded in a study of tumor-infiltrating lymphocytes in primary liver carcinoma. As for the study in general: Tumors measured roughly 4.2 to 10 cm and were stage T1-T3 N0M0.

As concerns this clonotype: The junction differs from germline at one of its ends, possibly a read error.

The approximately 20-31 mg bulk tissue piece was not sorted before simultaneous RNA and DNA extraction. Surgery removed the patients' primary liver carcinoma. No treatment had been given to the patients, who were chronically infected with HBV. The CDR3 spans 13 residues. Germline V gene data show CDR1 as SGHRS and CDR2 as YFSETQ. Total RNA amounting to 450 to 500 ng was the source from which TCR beta cDNA was made with a constant-region primer. Researchers made the TCR beta libraries by running three nested multiplex PCR rounds with slightly modified ARM-PCR. The opening two PCR rounds, around 9 cycles each, paired TRBV1-TRBV30 forward primers with a C-beta reverse primer. From the multiplex PCR reads, TCRdb called clonotypes with MiXCR, one entry per CDR3 protein. This table has about 120,000 distinct CDR3 sequences, around two thirds appearing once.

V gene TRBV5-1 combines with J gene TRBJ1-1; D uncertain. This clonotype was sampled from a woman aged 55-69 years with primary liver carcinoma and hepatitis B virus infection. The sequenced material came from tumor-adjacent normal liver tissue. The CDR3 coding sequence is TGCGCTAGCAGCGGGCAGCCTAACACTGAACCTTTCTTT. Protein sequence: CASSGQPNTEPFF.